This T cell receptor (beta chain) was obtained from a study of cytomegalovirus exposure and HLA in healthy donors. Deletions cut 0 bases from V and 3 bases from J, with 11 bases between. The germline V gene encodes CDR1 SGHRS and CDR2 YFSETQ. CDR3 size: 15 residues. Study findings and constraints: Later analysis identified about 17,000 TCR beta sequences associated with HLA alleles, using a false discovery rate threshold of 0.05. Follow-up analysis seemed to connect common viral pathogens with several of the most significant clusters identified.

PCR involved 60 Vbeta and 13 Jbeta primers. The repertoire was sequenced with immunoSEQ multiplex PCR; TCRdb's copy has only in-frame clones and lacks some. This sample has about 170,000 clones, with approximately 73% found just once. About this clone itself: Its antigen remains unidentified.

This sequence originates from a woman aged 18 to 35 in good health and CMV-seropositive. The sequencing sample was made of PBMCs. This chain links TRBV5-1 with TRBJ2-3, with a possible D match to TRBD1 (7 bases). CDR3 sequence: CASSLEGAGTDTQYF. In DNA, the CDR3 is TGCGCCAGCAGCTTGGAGGGGGCGGGGACAGATACGCAGTATTTT.